The 16 T cell receptor beta chains below come from one sample, sequenced in a study of T cells in Graves' hyperthyroidism and ophthalmopathy (dated by TCRdb to between 2017 and 2020). Libraries were made using multiplex PCR. Sequencing was performed on an Illumina HiSeq 2000. Amplification of TCR beta CDR3 regions was carried out from RNA transcripts. The TCR CDR3 was subjected to a first round of RT-PCR using the HTBI primer set and the Qiagen OneStep RT-PCR kit. Using fastp trimming at Q25 and MiXCR clonotype assembly, TCRdb reanalyzed the public sequencing data and kept in-frame beta chains. Every entry covers one CDR3 protein and lists the most common genes and DNA from its rows. Within this sample are 250,000 or so distinct CDR3 sequences, with 12% to 15% of them counted one time only. The ten largest clonotypes hold 30% of the sample. The sequenced sample was blood. These receptors were obtained from a woman in her fifties or sixties with Graves' hyperthyroidism that later progressed to Graves' ophthalmopathy.

The V and J genes are TRBV7-9 and TRBJ2-1; D is unclear. V lost 1 base and J lost 0, with 13 bases in between. CDR1 is SEHNR and CDR2 is FQNEAQ in the germline V gene (reference sequence). CDR3 length: 17 amino acids. The CDR3 is CASSLEAPLGSYNEQFF. CDR3 DNA: TGTGCCAGCAGCTTAGAGGCTCCGTTGGGCTCCTACAATGAGCAGTTCTTC. The full variable domain, with the rest looked up from reference TRBV7-9 and TRBJ2-1, is DTGVSQNPRHKITKRGQNVTFRCDPISEHNRLYWYRQTLGQGPEFLTYFQNEAQLEKSRLLSDRFSAERPKGSFSTLEIQRTEQGDSAMYLCASSLEAPLGSYNEQFFGPGTRLTVL.

The V and J genes are TRBV4-3 and TRBJ1-4, with TRBD1 matching 8 bases. The CDR3 spans 14 residues. The germline gives CDR1 LGHNA, CDR2 YSLEER. With V trimmed by 5 bases and J by 4 bases, 3 bases remained unmatched. CDR3 region: CASSLTGVNEKLFF. CDR3 sequence (DNA): TGCGCCAGCAGCTTGACAGGGGTTAATGAAAAACTGTTTTTT.

In this sample, this clonotype turned up a few times. The CDR3 sequence is CATRPGIKNIQYF. DNA of the CDR3: TGTGCCACCCGGCCGGGGATCAAAAACATTCAGTACTTC. This rearrangement joins TRBV6-2 or TRBV6-3 to TRBJ2-4; a possible D gene is TRBD2 (5 bases). Germline-derived CDR1 and CDR2 are MNHEY and SVGEGT. The V and J ends lost 10 bases and 3 bases respectively, with 13 bases between them. This CDR3 region has 13 residues.

The chain links TRBV20-1 to TRBJ1-3, with TRBD1 matching 8 bases. CDR3 length equals 16 residues. Per the germline V gene, CDR1 is DFQATT and CDR2 is SNEGSKA (reference sequence). V lost 2 bases and J lost 1; bases outside the gene matches: 7. CDR3 DNA sequence: TGCAGTGCTAGATCCCCAGGGGGCCTATCTGGAAACACCATATATTTT. Encoded protein: CSARSPGGLSGNTIYF.

In its sample, this clonotype was seen many times. The chain employs TRBV2 and TRBJ2-1, with D possibly TRBD2 on 5 matching bases. With 2 bases removed from V and 5 bases from J, the gap between germline ends came to 10 bases. The CDR3 is 14 residues long. Germline loops: CDR1 SNHLY, CDR2 FYNNEI. This chain's CDR3 is CASSERRIDNEQFF. Written as DNA, the CDR3 is TGTGCCAGCAGTGAAAGGAGGATTGACAATGAGCAGTTCTTC.

This clonotype came up many times. This sequence joins TRBV20-1 and TRBJ2-1; TRBD2 agrees at 8 bases. This CDR3 is 15 amino acids long. Per the germline V gene, CDR1 is DFQATT and CDR2 is SNEGSKA (reference sequence). V trimming: 6 bases; J trimming: 3 bases; junction bases outside the gene matches: 10. DNA for the CDR3: TGCAGTGCCGTAATTGGCGGGAGGATCTACAATGAGCAGTTCTTC. It codes for CSAVIGGRIYNEQFF.

DNA of the CDR3: TGTGCCAGCAGCGTCGTTACCTCGGGGACCCAGTACTTC. Residues: CASSVVTSGTQYF. The rearrangement links TRBV5-4 to TRBJ2-5, with D unclear. Per germline, CDR1 SGHNT and CDR2 YYREEE (reference sequence). Trimming took 4 bases from V and 7 from J, leaving 14 bases between them. The CDR3 contains 13 residues.

This chain links TRBV6-2 or TRBV6-3 with TRBJ2-7; D is possibly TRBD1 or TRBD2 (6 bases each). Germline CDR1 MNHEY, CDR2 SVGEGT. This CDR3 is 14 amino acids long. The ends were cut back, 6 bases at V and 3 bases at J, with 15 bases in the middle. CDR3 sequence: CASSAGHASYEQYF. The CDR3 nucleotides read TGTGCCAGCAGCGCGGGACACGCGAGCTACGAGCAGTACTTC.

The rearrangement links TRBV11-3 to TRBJ2-1, with D hard to call. Per germline, CDR1 SGHNT and CDR2 YENEEA. The V end was cut by 5 bases, the J end by 0 bases, with 11 bases between. This CDR3 is 15 amino acids long. The CDR3 region is CASSPAGYSYNEQFF. The CDR3 region has the DNA TGTGCCAGCAGCCCAGCCGGGTACTCCTACAATGAGCAGTTCTTC.

This clonotype occurred many times. The V call is TRBV10-3, the J call TRBJ1-2; TRBD1 matches 10 bases. Trimming at V came to 6 bases and at J to 5 bases, leaving 9 bases not matched to a gene. Germline V CDR1 and CDR2: ENHRY, SYGVKD. This CDR3 contains 15 residues. The CDR3 coding sequence is TGTGCCATCAGGGATGGGACAGGGGTGAGGTATGGCTACACCTTC. Translation: CAIRDGTGVRYGYTF.

A remark on this clonotype: This clone may be a read error of a much larger clone one base away. This chain links TRBV12-3 or TRBV12-4 with TRBJ1-6; 9 nucleotides agree with TRBD1. There are 18 residues in the CDR3. This CDR3 is CVSSFWWATGGMDSPLHF. DNA for the CDR3: TGTGTCAGCAGTTTTTGGTGGGCGACAGGGGGTATGGATTCACCCCTCCACTTT.

This clonotype has ten or more counts. The V call is TRBV3-1, the J call TRBJ2-7; tentative D call: TRBD2 (6 bases). The V end was cut by 4 bases, the J end by 9 bases, with 22 bases between. Per the germline V gene, CDR1 is LGHDT and CDR2 is YNNKEL (reference sequence). The CDR3 extends over 15 amino acids. The CDR3 DNA is TGTGCCAGCAGCCGCTGGGAGGAGGGCTTTCGGGGGCAGTACTTC. This codes for CASSRWEEGFRGQYF.

The chain couples TRBV20-1 to TRBJ1-1, with D tentatively TRBD1 (5 bases). Germline V CDR1 and CDR2: DFQATT, SNEGSKA (reference sequence). V was clipped by 6 bases and J by 0 bases, with 11 bases between them. CDR3 length: 13 amino acids. The CDR3 sequence: CSALRALNTEAFF. CDR3 DNA sequence: TGCAGTGCCCTCAGGGCGCTGAACACTGAAGCTTTCTTT.

This clonotype was recorded at least ten times. J is TRBJ2-2 and V is TRBV11-1; D is perhaps TRBD2 (6 bases). Germline V CDR1 and CDR2: SGHAT, FQDESV (reference sequence). V lost 5 bases and J lost 0, with 10 bases in between. The CDR3 extends over 15 amino acids. The chain's CDR3 is CASSGGTANTGELFF. The CDR3 DNA sequence: TGTGCCAGCAGCGGGGGGACCGCGAACACCGGGGAGCTGTTTTTT. Full variable domain (remainder filled in from reference TRBV11-1 and TRBJ2-2): EAEVAQSPRYKITEKSQAVAFWCDPISGHATLYWYRQILGQGPELLVQFQDESVVDDSQLPKDRFSAERLKGVDSTLKIQPAELGDSAMYLCASSGGTANTGELFFGEGSRLTVL.

This clonotype was observed many times. In DNA, the CDR3 is TGTGCCAGCAGCTGGCTCAGAGCACCGAACACCGGGGAGCTGTTTTTT. It encodes CASSWLRAPNTGELFF. V usage is TRBV11-2 and J usage is TRBJ2-2; D remains unclear. V was cut by 4 bases and J by 0 bases, with 12 bases left in between. The germline gives CDR1 SGHAT, CDR2 FQNNGV. The CDR3 runs 16 residues.

This clonotype appeared many times. Here the CDR3 DNA reads TGTGCCAGCAGACCGACAGGGTTTGAAACTGAAGCTTTCTTT. It codes for CASRPTGFETEAFF. The V call is TRBV28, the J call TRBJ1-1; 7 positions agree with TRBD1. Trimming removed 6 bases from V and 5 bases from J; junction bases left unmatched: 9. The CDR3 has 14 amino acids. CDR1 and CDR2 (germline): MDHEN, SYDVKM. The variable domain in full, completed from reference TRBV28 and TRBJ1-1, reads DVKVTQSSRYLVKRTGEKVFLECVQDMDHENMFWYRQDPGLGLRLIYFSYDVKMKEKGDIPEGYSVSREKKERFSLILESASTNQTSMYLCASRPTGFETEAFFGQGTRLTVV.